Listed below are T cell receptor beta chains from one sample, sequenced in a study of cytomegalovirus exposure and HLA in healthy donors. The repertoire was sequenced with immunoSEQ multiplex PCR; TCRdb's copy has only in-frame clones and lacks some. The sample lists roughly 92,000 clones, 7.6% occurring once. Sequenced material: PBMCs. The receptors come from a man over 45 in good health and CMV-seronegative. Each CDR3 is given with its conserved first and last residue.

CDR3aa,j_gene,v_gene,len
CASSPPGRGASQPQHF,TRBJ1-5,TRBV18,16
CASSLRGRDRGQGEKLFF,TRBJ1-4,TRBV27,18
CASSARAGGPGGEQFF,TRBJ2-1,TRBV7-6,16
CASYSGTSGRRETQYF,TRBJ2-5,TRBV7-8,16
CASSIQKNTGELFF,TRBJ2-2,TRBV18,14
CASSLQGASHGNTIYF,TRBJ1-3,TRBV5-4,16
CASSRLAGAYEQYF,TRBJ2-7,TRBV27,14
CASILGGGRAYNEQFF,TRBJ2-1,TRBV28,16
CAWRHPRGNTEAFF,TRBJ1-1,TRBV30,14
CASSSKSEGEKLFF,TRBJ1-4,TRBV28,14
CASSLGGRAHEQYF,TRBJ2-7,TRBV7-6,14
CASSQQGSSGNTIYF,TRBJ1-3,TRBV4-1,15
CASSYSGPQTHNEQFF,TRBJ2-1,TRBV6-5,16
CASSPRTDNEQFF,TRBJ2-1,TRBV5-4,13
CASSPGLAGVWADTQYF,TRBJ2-3,TRBV5-6,17
CASSQDLGSSYNEQFF,TRBJ2-1,TRBV14,16
CTSSQRSRDRGREQYF,TRBJ2-7,TRBV1,16
CASSLAGGARADTQYF,TRBJ2-3,TRBV5-1,16
CASSVRTGVTEAFF,TRBJ1-1,TRBV6-1,14
CASSFPGTSKSTDTQYF,TRBJ2-3,TRBV28,17
CASSVLAYEQYF,TRBJ2-7,TRBV2,12
CASSSTGNTGELFF,TRBJ2-2,TRBV5-1,14